The source of this T cell receptor beta chain is a study of a mutant IDH1 vaccine in newly diagnosed glioma. Across the study: The first vaccination came 4-6 weeks after radiotherapy alone, or with temozolomide cycles. The sex distribution of treated patients was about 60% male and approximately 40% female, with a mean age of 40.4 years.

Worth noting for this clone: Its antigen remains unknown.

Time point indicated: week 47, end of study. What each vaccine dose contained was 300 ug of mutant IDH1 20-mer peptide, accompanied by topical imiquimod. All eight of the vaccinations patients received fell in weeks 1, 3, 5, 7, 11, 15, 19 and 23. Donors harbored newly found WHO grade 3 or 4 IDH1-mutant, ATRX-lost astrocytomas. The ends were cut back, 5 bases at V and 7 bases at J, with 14 bases in the middle. Germline V gene data show CDR1 as MDHEN and CDR2 as SYDVKM. The CDR3 extends over 14 amino acids. Repertoires were generated with immunoSEQ multiplex PCR, while TCRdb's copy carries only in-frame clones and drops some. The sample has tens of thousands of clones; 85% to 90% are singletons.

The source of this sequence is a woman between 50 and 59 years old with glioma. Here the sequenced sample was PBMCs, taken from a glioma patient whose treatment included an IDH1 peptide vaccine. The chain combines TRBV28 with TRBJ1-4, with unresolved D. CDR3 sequence (DNA): TGTGCCAGCAGTATTAGAGACAAAGCTGAAAAACTGTTTTTT. Amino acids: CASSIRDKAEKLFF.